The sequence of this T cell receptor beta chain was determined in a study of a mutant IDH1 vaccine in newly diagnosed glioma (dated by TCRdb to about 2021). Regarding the study in general: Patients were given eight vaccinations, in weeks 1, 3, 5, 7, 11, 15, 19 and 23, which matched visits V03 through V10. In the chemotherapy-containing groups, vaccination started alongside temozolomide cycles, whereas in patients who had radiotherapy alone it started 4-6 weeks after radiotherapy. Of the 32 treated patients, around 60% were male and approximately 40% were female, and the mean age was around 40 years. Prior to enrollment, patients had been given standard therapy consisting of radiotherapy alone, temozolomide alone, or radiochemotherapy with temozolomide, with the combination given to most patients. Six visits were used for peripheral blood collection: V03 (baseline), V05, V07, V10, V12 and V13. Longitudinal TCRB deep sequencing was performed for 25 to 30 treated patients wherever samples were available for exploratory analyses.

What the research found in general, with its limitations: PBMC samples for TCRB deep sequencing were selected based on availability. Changes in the top peripheral T cell clonotypes picked up by TCRB sequencing did not appear to be linked to pseudoprogression. It was noted by the authors that analyses of patient blood samples could not be reproduced owing to sample limitations. Across multiple MHC alleles, vaccine-induced immune responses were seen in around 93% of patients.

Including cysteine and phenylalanine, the CDR3 has 14 amino acids. CDR3 DNA only is kept here, 42 bases in frame from base 1. According to the germline V gene, CDR1 reads KGHSH and CDR2 reads LQKENI. V gives up 1 base and J gives up 10 bases, and the segment between their germline ends measures 15 bases. Libraries came from the immunoSEQ multiplex PCR assay. Rearranged TCR beta chain sequences were amplified using the hsTCRB Kit according to the manufacturer's protocol. Sequencing of TCRB libraries was carried out on an Illumina MiSeq. On the study's bioinformatics: Demultiplexing, trimming and gene mapping were performed with the kit vendor's proprietary platform. TCRdb retrieved this table from immuneACCESS and kept in-frame rearrangements only. Not all clones are present; in checked studies, unresolved V genes account for under half, and no reason is known for the remainder. V and J calls and clone size come straight from that table; D and trimming were deduced from the DNA. Across this sample there are tens of thousands of clones, with about 90% seen only once. The ten largest clones add up to about 1.4% of the sample.

About this clone: Which antigen it targets is not known. No base quality information exists; no much larger clone differs at one position.

The sample's time point label, decoded: week 23, last vaccination. Each vaccine dose was 300 ug of a 20-mer mutant IDH1 peptide in Montanide, given subcutaneously with topical imiquimod. All donors had newly diagnosed IDH1-mutant astrocytomas of WHO grade 3 or 4 that showed loss of nuclear ATRX. The samples were drawn from NOA16, a multicentre, single-arm, open-label phase I trial in Germany that tested a mutant IDH1 peptide vaccine in humans for the first time. Genomic DNA for TCRB sequencing was extracted from EDTA blood using the DNeasy Blood and Tissue Kit. This clonotype originated in a man aged 35 to 55 with glioma. The sequences come from PBMCs, collected from a glioma patient whose treatment included an IDH1 peptide vaccine. The chain links TRBV18 with TRBJ2-3; confidence is insufficient to name the D gene. The sequenced DNA is TGTGCCAGCTCACCACAAGATCAGGCTGCGGCGCAGTATTTT. It translates to CASSPQDQAAAQYF.